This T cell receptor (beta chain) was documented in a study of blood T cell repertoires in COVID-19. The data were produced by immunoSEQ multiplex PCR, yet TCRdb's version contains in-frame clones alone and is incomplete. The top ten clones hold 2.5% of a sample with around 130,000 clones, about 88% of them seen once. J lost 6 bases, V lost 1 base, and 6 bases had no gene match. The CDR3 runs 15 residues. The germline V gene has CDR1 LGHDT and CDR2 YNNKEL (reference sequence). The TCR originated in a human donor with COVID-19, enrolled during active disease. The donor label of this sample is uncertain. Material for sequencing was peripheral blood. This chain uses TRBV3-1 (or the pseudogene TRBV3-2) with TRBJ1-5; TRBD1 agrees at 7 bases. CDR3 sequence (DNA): TGTGCCAGCAGCCAAGGGACAGGCATATCTCAGCCCCAGCATTTT. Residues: CASSQGTGISQPQHF.